One T cell receptor beta chain is described in this entry. Clones were read by immunoSEQ multiplex PCR, and TCRdb kept only the in-frame ones, dropping some. The data contain tens of thousands of clones, 88% of them seen just once; the ten biggest clones take up about 7%. The data were obtained in a study of OX40 agonist ivuxolimab in advanced cancers. V was cut by 6 bases and J by 0 bases, with 12 bases left in between. The CDR3 is 15 amino acids. Germline CDR1 and CDR2: MRHNA and SNTAGT. The sample here was CD4+ or CD8+ T cells sorted from blood, taken in a trial of the OX40 agonist ivuxolimab. The chain employs TRBV6-4 and TRBJ2-1; D gene ambiguous. This receptor was identified in an adult with an advanced solid tumor such as melanoma, head and neck, liver or kidney cancer. The CDR3 nucleotides read TGTGCCAGCAGCAAAGTAGATAGCTCCTACAATGAGCAGTTCTTC. Encoded protein: CASSKVDSSYNEQFF.